This TCR beta chain was identified during a study of shared clonotypes between healthy human individuals. Researchers partitioned CD4+ cells into CD45RA+ naive and CD45RA-negative memory subsets. Findings and caveats of the study: Relative to their counterparts shared across all four donors, non-shared clonotypes exhibited diminished generation probabilities. For naive CD4 cells, around 5.1% of clonotypes were shared across a few donors. Sampling covered blood only; tissue repertoires likely differ.

The CDR3 spans 14 residues. Germline V CDR1 and CDR2: MNHNY, SVGAGI (reference sequence). Between the trimmed V and J ends, which lost 0 bases and 3 bases, there was a span of 9 bases. On this clone itself: Its cognate antigen is unknown.

Sequenced by immunoSEQ multiplex PCR; TCRdb stores in-frame clones only, minus some. Of approximately 500,000 clones listed, roughly 95% are singletons. Sequencing input: naive CD4+ T cells sorted from blood. The subset was: CD45RA+ positively selected. The TCR comes from a woman between 25 and 40 years old in good health. V and J are TRBV6-6 and TRBJ2-7; D unclear. CDR3 residues: CASSYSRQGYEQYF. CDR3 sequence (DNA): TGTGCCAGCAGTTACTCGCGGCAAGGCTACGAGCAGTACTTC.